These 25 T cell receptor beta chains came from one sample sequenced in a study of PD-1 blockade in classical Hodgkin lymphoma. Here immunoSEQ multiplex PCR was the method, and the copy in TCRdb shows in-frame clones only, minus some. The data show about 15,000 clones, with approximately 60% seen just once and about 10% held by the top ten. All trial patients relapsed after autologous stem cell transplantation. The material sequenced was peripheral blood mononuclear cells (PBMCs), taken at baseline. The receptors were gathered from a human donor with classical Hodgkin lymphoma.

The gene calls are TRBV7-9 and TRBJ1-1; possible D gene TRBD1, 6 bases. The CDR3 contains 15 residues. From germline, CDR1 is SEHNR and CDR2 FQNEAQ (reference sequence). V was cut by 5 bases and J by 5 bases, with 18 bases left in between. Written as DNA, the CDR3 is TGTGCCAGCAGCGCAGGGACACAGGGAAAGACTGAAGCTTTCTTT. This gives the protein CASSAGTQGKTEAFF.

This clone was seen a single time. The chain carries TRBV28 and TRBJ2-7, with 9 positions matching TRBD2. J was trimmed by 6 bases and V by 6 bases; bases with no gene match: 15. CDR1 and CDR2 from the germline V gene are MDHEN and SYDVKM. The CDR3 sequence is 16 residues long. This chain's CDR3 is CASRGTSAGGTIEQYF. Written as DNA, the CDR3 is TGTGCCAGCAGAGGAACGTCAGCGGGAGGCACCATCGAGCAGTACTTC.

This clone appeared a few times. This sequence joins TRBV5-1 and TRBJ2-7; D possibly corresponds to TRBD1 (5 bases). V lost 4 bases to trimming and J lost 2 bases, with 10 bases between them. Germline V gives CDR1 SGHRS, CDR2 YFSETQ. The CDR3 runs to 13 residues. Here the CDR3 reads CASSLWTPYEQYF. The CDR3 DNA sequence: TGCGCCAGCAGCCTATGGACACCCTACGAGCAGTACTTC.

The chain employs TRBV2 and TRBJ2-3; 11 bases align to TRBD1. With V trimmed by 10 bases and J by 2 bases, 11 bases remained unmatched. CDR3 length: 16 residues. Germline V gene sequence: CDR1 SNHLY, CDR2 FYNNEI. Written as DNA, the CDR3 is TGTGCCAACGACCCAGGGACAGGGGGATTCACAGATACGCAGTATTTT. Encoded protein: CANDPGTGGFTDTQYF.

The chain has TRBV28 and TRBJ2-7; possibly TRBD2 for D (6 bases). Trimming took 5 bases from V and 0 from J, leaving 17 bases between them. Germline V gene lookup returns CDR1 MDHEN and CDR2 SYDVKM. This CDR3 contains 16 residues. The CDR3 nucleotides read TGTGCCAGCAGTAAAAGCCGGGACTTTCTCTCCTACGAGCAGTACTTC. Protein product: CASSKSRDFLSYEQYF. The full variable domain, rest sourced from reference TRBV28 and TRBJ2-7, is DVKVTQSSRYLVKRTGEKVFLECVQDMDHENMFWYRQDPGLGLRLIYFSYDVKMKEKGDIPEGYSVSREKKERFSLILESASTNQTSMYLCASSKSRDFLSYEQYFGPGTRLTVT.

In DNA form, the CDR3 reads TGTGCCATCAGTGAGTCAGTCCAGTTCGGGGCCAACGTCCTGACTTTC. Translating gives CAISESVQFGANVLTF. This chain joins TRBV10-3 and TRBJ2-6; D gene ambiguous. The germline CDR1 and CDR2 sequences are ENHRY and SYGVKD. The germline V and J ends were trimmed by 0 bases and 4 bases, with 10 bases remaining between them. The CDR3 extends over 16 amino acids.

This clone is medium-sized. The V call is TRBV27, the J call TRBJ2-7, with D perhaps being TRBD1 or TRBD2 (5 bases each). The CDR3 is 14 amino acids. Trimming cost V 4 bases and J 7 bases, with 17 bases left between them. From germline, CDR1 is MNHEY and CDR2 SMNVEV (reference sequence). CDR3 in DNA: TGTGCCAGCAGTTACCAGGGACCTAGAGGGGAGCAGTACTTC. It translates to CASSYQGPRGEQYF.

The chain uses TRBV27 and TRBJ2-7; 13 positions match TRBD2. Germline V CDR1 and CDR2: MNHEY, SMNVEV (reference sequence). Trimming took 6 bases from V and 5 from J; bases not matched to a gene: 10. This CDR3 has 16 residues. CDR3: CASSQGLAGFLDEQYF. In DNA form, the CDR3 reads TGTGCCAGCAGCCAGGGACTAGCGGGATTCCTGGACGAGCAGTACTTC.

This sequence joins TRBV7-9 and TRBJ2-1; 12 nucleotides match TRBD2. Trimming removed 3 bases from V and 8 bases from J; junction bases left unmatched: 8. Germline-derived CDR1 and CDR2 are SEHNR and FQNEAQ (reference sequence). The CDR3 is 16 amino acids. The CDR3 nucleotides are TGTGCCAGCAGCTTTTCTAGCGGGAGGGCGGGGGATGAGCAGTTCTTC. This sequence encodes CASSFSSGRAGDEQFF. The full variable domain, rest sourced from reference TRBV7-9 and TRBJ2-1, is DTGVSQNPRHKITKRGQNVTFRCDPISEHNRLYWYRQTLGQGPEFLTYFQNEAQLEKSRLLSDRFSAERPKGSFSTLEIQRTEQGDSAMYLCASSFSSGRAGDEQFFGPGTRLTVL.

This rearrangement joins TRBV28 to TRBJ2-5; 9 nucleotides align to TRBD2. Germline trimming cut 3 bases from V and 9 bases from J; bases unmatched to any gene: 8. The CDR3 is 14 amino acids. Germline CDR1 MDHEN, CDR2 SYDVKM. The CDR3 nucleotides are TGTGCCAGCAGTTTCGGGGTAGCGGGGGCTTCCCAGTACTTC. Translated: CASSFGVAGASQYF.

The chain couples TRBV7-9 to TRBJ2-7, with TRBD2 matching over 12 bases. Unmatched junction bases numbered 13, after V lost 4 bases and J lost 3 bases. Per the germline V gene, CDR1 is SEHNR and CDR2 is FQNEAQ (reference sequence). This CDR3 has 18 residues. The CDR3 reads CASSSIRRTSGNIYEQYF. CDR3 DNA sequence: TGTGCCAGCAGCTCAATTAGGCGGACTAGCGGGAATATCTACGAGCAGTACTTC.

The rearrangement joins TRBV28 to TRBJ2-7; D gene unclear. Trimming took 6 bases from V and 1 from J, leaving 10 bases between them. Per germline, CDR1 MDHEN and CDR2 SYDVKM. CDR3 length: 13 residues. CDR3 DNA sequence: TGTGCCAGCAGACTCGGACGGTCCTACGAGCAGTACTTC. Amino acids: CASRLGRSYEQYF.

The chain is built from TRBV15 and TRBJ2-3; D gene unclear. Germline CDR1 is LNHNV and CDR2 is YYDKDF (reference sequence). This CDR3 contains 17 residues. V shed 5 bases and J shed 4 bases, with 22 bases lying between them. The CDR3 loop reads CATSLWADESWADTQYF. As DNA, the CDR3 is TGTGCCACCAGCTTGTGGGCAGATGAGAGTTGGGCAGATACGCAGTATTTT. Combining the CDR3 with reference TRBV15 and TRBJ2-3 gives the whole variable domain DAMVIQNPRYQVTQFGKPVTLSCSQTLNHNVMYWYQQKSSQAPKLLFHYYDKDFNNEADTPDNFQSRRPNTSFCFLDIRSPGLGDTAMYLCATSLWADESWADTQYFGPGTRLTVL.

The chain has TRBV14 and TRBJ2-7, with TRBD2 matching 13 bases. Unmatched junction bases numbered 9, after V lost 0 bases and J lost 4 bases. The CDR3 runs 18 residues. The germline V gene encodes CDR1 SGHDN and CDR2 FVKESK. The CDR3 DNA follows: TGTGCCAGCAGCCAAGATAGGTGGACTAGCGGGAGTAAGTACGAGCAGTACTTC. It encodes CASSQDRWTSGSKYEQYF. The full variable domain, with the rest looked up from reference TRBV14 and TRBJ2-7, is EAGVTQFPSHSVIEKGQTVTLRCDPISGHDNLYWYRRVMGKEIKFLLHFVKESKQDESGMPNNRFLAERTGGTYSTLKVQPAELEDSGVYFCASSQDRWTSGSKYEQYFGPGTRLTVT.

Only a few counts were recorded for this clone. The V call is TRBV10-1, the J call TRBJ1-1; D is perhaps TRBD1 (6 bases). The germline V and J ends were trimmed by 0 bases and 4 bases, with 12 bases remaining between them. The CDR3 loop spans 15 amino acids. Germline CDR1 WNHNN, CDR2 SYGVQD (reference sequence). The CDR3 is CASSESATGATEAFF. As DNA, the CDR3 is TGCGCCAGCAGTGAGTCGGCGACAGGAGCCACTGAAGCTTTCTTT.

The chain uses TRBV5-6 and TRBJ1-5, with D possibly TRBD1 on 6 matching bases. V lost 4 bases to trimming and J lost 3 bases, with 23 bases between them. Germline assignment: CDR1 SGHDT and CDR2 YYEEEE. The CDR3 sequence is 18 residues long. CDR3 coding DNA: TGTGCCAGCAGCATCACCTCCTCAGGGGAGGGAGCCAATCAGCCCCAGCATTTT. Its protein is CASSITSSGEGANQPQHF.

This chain joins TRBV7-2 and TRBJ2-7; 7 positions agree with TRBD1. The junction had 9 bases not matched to a gene; V was cut back by 5 bases and J by 5 bases. The CDR3 length is 14 residues. Germline values: CDR1 SGHTA, CDR2 FQGNSA. The CDR3 DNA reads TGTGCCAGCAGCCCGGCGCAGGGGGACCACGAGCAGTACTTC. This gives the protein CASSPAQGDHEQYF.

In this sample, this clone turned up a few times. This chain uses TRBV4-1 with TRBJ1-5; 9 positions match TRBD1. CDR1 and CDR2 from the germline V gene are MGHRA and YSYEKL. The junction had 3 bases not matched to a gene; V was cut back by 3 bases and J by 6 bases. CDR3 size: 14 residues. CDR3 sequence reads: CASSHDRGSQPQHF. CDR3 DNA sequence: TGCGCCAGCAGCCACGACAGGGGGAGTCAGCCCCAGCATTTT.

The chain combines TRBV18 with TRBJ2-7; the match to TRBD1 covers 7 bases. The CDR3 is made up of 14 amino acids. Germline V CDR1 and CDR2: KGHSH, LQKENI. V was clipped by 2 bases and J by 5 bases; unmatched bases: 6. The CDR3, as DNA: TGTGCCAGCTCACCAACCCAGGGGGACCACGAGCAGTACTTC. It yields the protein CASSPTQGDHEQYF.

The chain recombines TRBV11-2 with TRBJ2-7, with 10 positions matching TRBD2. This CDR3 comprises 15 residues. Trimming removed 5 bases from V and 5 bases from J; junction bases left unmatched: 9. Germline-derived CDR1 and CDR2 are SGHAT and FQNNGV. This CDR3 is CASSPEGLAGDEQYF. The CDR3, as DNA: TGTGCCAGCAGCCCCGAAGGGCTAGCGGGAGACGAGCAGTACTTC. The variable domain in full, completed from reference TRBV11-2 and TRBJ2-7, reads EAGVAQSPRYKIIEKRQSVAFWCNPISGHATLYWYQQILGQGPKLLIQFQNNGVVDDSQLPKDRFSAERLKGVDSTLKIQPAKLEDSAVYLCASSPEGLAGDEQYFGPGTRLTVT.

This clone occurred a few times. The V call is TRBV19, the J call TRBJ1-2, with D unresolved. Germline-derived CDR1 and CDR2 are LNHDA and SQIVND (reference sequence). CDR3 length equals 13 residues. Trimming left V 8 bases short and J 4 bases short, with 14 bases between. The CDR3 bases are TGTGCCAGTCAAACCGGCCAGAGCTATGGCTACACCTTC. Its protein product is CASQTGQSYGYTF.

The J gene is TRBJ2-2, the V gene TRBV4-1; 11 bases fit TRBD2. Germline CDR1 and CDR2: MGHRA and YSYEKL. After removal of 0 bases from V and 4 bases from J, the junction contained 4 bases not matched to a gene. CDR3 length: 17 amino acids. In DNA form, the CDR3 reads TGCGCCAGCAGCCAAGAGGGTCTAGCGGGAGGCACCGGGGAGCTGTTTTTT. Its protein product is CASSQEGLAGGTGELFF.

V gene TRBV27 combines with J gene TRBJ1-3; 9 bases fit TRBD1. CDR1 MNHEY and CDR2 SMNVEV come from the germline V gene (reference sequence). CDR3 length: 15 residues. J lost 4 bases, V lost 5 bases, and 6 bases had no gene match. CDR3 loop: CASSMDRGLGNTIYF. The CDR3 DNA follows: TGTGCCAGCAGTATGGACAGGGGCCTCGGAAACACCATATATTTT.

The chain joins TRBV7-9 to TRBJ1-6; 11 bases are shared with TRBD1. This CDR3 spans 16 amino acids. The junction had 9 bases not matched to a gene; V was cut back by 2 bases and J by 12 bases. Germline assignment: CDR1 SEHNR and CDR2 FQNEAQ (reference sequence). CDR3 in amino acids: CASSLSMGQGVVPLHF. The CDR3 DNA follows: TGTGCCAGCAGCTTATCTATGGGACAGGGGGTTGTACCCCTCCACTTT.

This clone was observed a few times. This sequence joins TRBV29-1 and TRBJ2-5; D tentatively fits TRBD1 or TRBD2 (5 bases each). V lost 7 bases, J lost 3 bases, and 15 bases lay in between. The CDR3 spans 13 residues. Germline V lookup: CDR1 SQVTM, CDR2 ANQGSEA. This CDR3 reads CSAQAGIKETQYF. CDR3 DNA sequence: TGCAGCGCACAGGCCGGGATAAAAGAGACCCAGTACTTC. The full variable domain, in which reference TRBV29-1 and TRBJ2-5 provide the parts outside the CDR3, is SAVISQKPSRDICQRGTSLTIQCQVDSQVTMMFWYRQQPGQSLTLIATANQGSEATYESGFVIDKFPISRPNLTFSTLTVSNMSPEDSSIYLCSAQAGIKETQYFGPGTRLLVL.